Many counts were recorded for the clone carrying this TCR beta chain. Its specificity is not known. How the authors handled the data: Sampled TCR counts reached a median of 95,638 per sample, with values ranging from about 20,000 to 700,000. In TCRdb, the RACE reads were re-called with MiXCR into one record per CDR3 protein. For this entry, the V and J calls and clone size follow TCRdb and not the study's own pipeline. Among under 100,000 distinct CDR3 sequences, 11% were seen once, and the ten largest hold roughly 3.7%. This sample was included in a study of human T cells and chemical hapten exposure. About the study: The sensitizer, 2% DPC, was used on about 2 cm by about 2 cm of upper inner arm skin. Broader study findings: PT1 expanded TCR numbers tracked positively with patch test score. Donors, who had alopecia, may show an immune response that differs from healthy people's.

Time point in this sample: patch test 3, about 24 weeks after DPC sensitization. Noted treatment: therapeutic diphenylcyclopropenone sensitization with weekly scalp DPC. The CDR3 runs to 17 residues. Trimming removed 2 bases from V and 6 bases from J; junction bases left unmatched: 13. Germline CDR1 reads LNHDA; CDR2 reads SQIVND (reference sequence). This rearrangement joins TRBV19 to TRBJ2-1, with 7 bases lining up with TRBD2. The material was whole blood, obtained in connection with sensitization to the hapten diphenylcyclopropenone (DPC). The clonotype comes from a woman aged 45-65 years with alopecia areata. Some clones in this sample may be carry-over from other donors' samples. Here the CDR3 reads CASSIRGVGSSGNEQFF. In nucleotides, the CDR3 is TGTGCCAGTAGTATACGGGGGGTCGGGAGCTCGGGCAATGAGCAGTTCTTC.